This T cell receptor beta chain was identified during a study of vaccination effects on CD4 cells after COVID-19. In the study overall: The second dose preceded post-vaccine samples by a median of 72 days. Notes on the study in general: Few convalescent patients, and no early post-infection timepoints, were available to the study.

Turning to this clone: Its antigen is still unknown.

V lost 0 bases and J lost 4, with 9 bases in between. In germline, CDR1 is LGHNT, CDR2 FRNRAP. This CDR3 comprises 15 residues. Measured with immunoSEQ multiplex PCR; TCRdb has only the in-frame clones, and not every one. The table records under 40,000 clones, approximately 76% of them present only once. With the ViraFEST assay, the study expanded antigen-specific CD4+ T cells using viral peptide pools, then sequenced them. Following a 10-day culture, CD4+ T cells were purified. Of the BNT162b2 and mRNA-1273 vaccines, participants received two doses of one or the other. Cultures received IL-2 medium that replaced half the medium on days 3 and 7.

The rearrangement uses TRBV12-5 and TRBJ1-4; TRBD1 might be the D (6 bases). The sequence derives from a human donor who received a COVID-19 vaccine. This specimen consisted of CD4+ T cells from PBMCs cultured with HCoV-229E spike peptides, obtained after COVID-19 vaccination. This CDR3 is CASGLVQGYNEKLFF. CDR3 DNA sequence: TGTGCTAGTGGTTTGGTACAGGGTTATAATGAAAAACTGTTTTTT.